The next 29 T cell receptor beta chains were all read from a single sample in a study of CD8 T cells in Susac syndrome. Reverse transcription of roughly 0.5 to 1 ug RNA was performed with random hexamers. TCRdb reanalysed the immunoSEQ multiplex PCR reads using MiXCR and keeps one entry per CDR3 protein. This table has around 90,000 distinct CDR3 sequences, approximately 96% appearing once. The sample consisted of CD8+ T cells from PBMCs. These receptors were taken from a human donor with Susac syndrome.

The chain combines TRBV5-6 with TRBJ2-1; D gene uncertain. Germline V gives CDR1 SGHDT, CDR2 YYEEEE. Trimming stripped 4 bases from V and 5 bases from J, with 7 bases between. CDR3 length: 12 residues. CDR3 loop: CASSPENNEQFF. The CDR3 bases are TGTGCCAGCAGCCCGGAAAACAATGAGCAGTTCTTC.

The chain employs TRBV30 and TRBJ2-7, with 7 bases fitting TRBD2. The germline V gene encodes CDR1 GTSNPN and CDR2 SVGIG (reference sequence). The CDR3 runs to 12 residues. The V gene end was trimmed by 4 bases and the J gene end by 6 bases; junction bases not matched to a gene: 6. This CDR3 reads CAWTEGGSEQYF. The CDR3 DNA is TGTGCCTGGACGGAGGGCGGGAGCGAGCAGTACTTC.

The chain uses TRBV11-2 and TRBJ1-3; D gene unclear. CDR3 length: 15 amino acids. CDR1 SGHAT and CDR2 FQNNGV come from the germline V gene. The V end was cut by 4 bases, the J end by 0 bases, with 10 bases between. The CDR3 loop is CASSSQAYSGNTIYF. In nucleotides, the CDR3 is TGTGCCAGCAGCTCTCAGGCGTACTCTGGAAACACCATATATTTT.

The chain has TRBV6-5 and TRBJ1-2; TRBD1 matches at 7 bases. This CDR3 comprises 12 residues. Germline values: CDR1 MNHEY, CDR2 SVGAGI. With V trimmed by 9 bases and J by 4 bases, 5 bases remained unmatched. The CDR3 protein is CASRGPGYGYTF. The CDR3 nucleotides read TGTGCCAGTAGGGGGCCGGGCTATGGCTACACCTTC.

The chain recombines TRBV7-2 with TRBJ1-1; maybe TRBD1 (5 bases). The germline V and J ends were trimmed by 11 bases and 1 base, with 11 bases remaining between them. The germline V gene has CDR1 SGHTA and CDR2 FQGNSA. The CDR3 length is 12 residues. The DNA of the CDR3 is TGTGCCTGGGGGACGCCGAACACTGAAGCTTTCTTT. Translating it yields CAWGTPNTEAFF.

This chain uses TRBV11-3 with TRBJ2-7; possible D gene TRBD1, 6 bases. Looked up from germline, CDR1 is SGHNT and CDR2 is YENEEA. Deletions cut 5 bases from V and 5 bases from J, with 16 bases between. This CDR3 contains 14 residues. CDR3 coding DNA: TGTGCCAGCAGCCCACGGACAGCCCTAAACGAGCAGTACTTC. It yields the protein CASSPRTALNEQYF.

The chain links TRBV30 to TRBJ1-5; 8 bases agree with TRBD1. CDR3 length equals 15 residues. J gave up 3 bases and V 2 bases, and 6 bases lay outside the gene matches. Germline values: CDR1 GTSNPN, CDR2 SVGIG (reference sequence). The CDR3 loop is CAWSSTGVNNQPQHF. The CDR3 DNA sequence: TGTGCCTGGAGTTCGACAGGGGTTAACAATCAGCCCCAGCATTTT.

This clonotype was found once. The rearrangement links TRBV7-2 to TRBJ2-7; D unclear. The CDR3 is 11 residues long. V dropped 5 bases and J dropped 10 bases, with 12 bases sitting between them. Germline loops: CDR1 SGHTA, CDR2 FQGNSA. The CDR3 spells CASSLDIIQYF. The CDR3 region has the DNA TGTGCCAGCAGCCTAGACATTATCCAGTACTTC.

The gene calls are TRBV18 and TRBJ2-5; TRBD1 might be the D (5 bases). Between the trimmed V and J ends, which lost 0 bases and 5 bases, there was a span of 10 bases. The CDR3 covers 14 residues. Germline CDR1 KGHSH, CDR2 LQKENI. The CDR3 reads CASSPPSQAETQYF. DNA of the CDR3: TGTGCCAGCTCACCACCGTCACAGGCGGAGACCCAGTACTTC.

In this sample, this clonotype turned up once. The chain uses TRBV29-1 and TRBJ2-2; D uncertain. V lost 4 bases and J 6 bases, leaving 6 bases between the germline ends. The CDR3 is 11 residues long. CDR1 is SQVTM, CDR2 ANQGSEA, per germline. The CDR3 spells CSVGSAGELFF. CDR3 DNA: TGCAGCGTTGGGAGCGCCGGGGAGCTGTTTTTT.

The V gene is TRBV19, the J gene TRBJ1-1, with a tentative D call TRBD1 (6 bases). Germline CDR1 reads LNHDA; CDR2 reads SQIVND (reference sequence). The CDR3 has 15 residues. V gave up 4 bases and J gave up 5 bases, with 17 bases separating them. The CDR3 loop is CASSSETGGFTEAFF. CDR3 coding DNA: TGTGCCAGTAGTAGCGAGACAGGAGGTTTTACTGAAGCTTTCTTT. The full variable domain, its missing parts supplied by reference TRBV19 and TRBJ1-1, is DGGITQSPKYLFRKEGQNVTLSCEQNLNHDAMYWYRQDPGQGLRLIYYSQIVNDFQKGDIAEGYSVSREKKESFPLTVTSAQKNPTAFYLCASSSETGGFTEAFFGQGTRLTVV.

This chain uses TRBV12-3 or TRBV12-4 with TRBJ1-5; D not certain. CDR3 length equals 16 residues. Trimming shortened V by 1 base and J by 6 bases, and 16 bases separated the two germline ends. CDR3 nucleotide sequence: TGTGCCAGCAGTTTAGGTGGCGGAGCGCCTAGTCAGCCCCAGCATTTT. Its protein product is CASSLGGGAPSQPQHF.

Only a few counts were recorded for this clonotype. The chain links TRBV27 to TRBJ2-7; D not certain. The V and J ends lost 0 bases and 3 bases respectively, with 6 bases between them. The CDR3 runs to 13 residues. Germline V gene sequence: CDR1 MNHEY, CDR2 SMNVEV (reference sequence). CDR3: CASSLSGVYEQYF. CDR3 nucleotides: TGTGCCAGCAGTTTATCCGGTGTCTACGAGCAGTACTTC.

The chain employs TRBV20-1 and TRBJ2-5; D assignment may be TRBD1 or TRBD2 (6 bases each). This CDR3 region has 14 residues. Germline V gene data show CDR1 as DFQATT and CDR2 as SNEGSKA (reference sequence). The V and J ends lost 7 bases and 4 bases respectively, with 19 bases between them. CDR3 in DNA: TGCAGTGTTTTGGTGGAGGGGGATGGAGAGACCCAGTACTTC. Protein product: CSVLVEGDGETQYF.

V is TRBV20-1 and J is TRBJ1-1; no reliable D call. Germline V lookup: CDR1 DFQATT, CDR2 SNEGSKA (reference sequence). The CDR3 has 12 residues. Trimming removed 3 bases from V and 5 bases from J, with 10 bases in between. The CDR3 protein is CSASKGLTEAFF. CDR3 in DNA: TGCAGTGCTAGCAAAGGGCTGACTGAAGCTTTCTTT.

V is TRBV18 and J is TRBJ2-5; maybe TRBD1 (5 bases). The CDR3 has 14 residues. From germline, CDR1 is KGHSH and CDR2 LQKENI. Trimming shortened V by 3 bases and J by 4 bases, and 12 bases separated the two germline ends. In DNA form, the CDR3 reads TGTGCCAGCTCACCTTCAACAGGTGGAGAGACCCAGTACTTC. Its translation is CASSPSTGGETQYF.

This chain joins TRBV5-1 and TRBJ2-1; 8 bases map to TRBD2. V gave up 2 bases and J gave up 2 bases; unmatched junction bases: 15. CDR3 size: 19 residues. The germline V gene encodes CDR1 SGHRS and CDR2 YFSETQ. In DNA, the CDR3 is TGCGCCAGCAGCTTCCCCTCATCCCCGGGAGGGGTCACCTACAATGAGCAGTTCTTC. Translated: CASSFPSSPGGVTYNEQFF.

The V gene is TRBV20-1, the J gene TRBJ2-7, with TRBD1 identical over 9 bases. After removal of 0 bases from V and 2 bases from J, the junction contained 8 bases not matched to a gene. CDR1 and CDR2 (germline): DFQATT, SNEGSKA (reference sequence). This CDR3 is 16 amino acids long. CDR3 protein: CSAREDMGQGAYEQYF. CDR3 sequence (DNA): TGCAGTGCTAGAGAAGATATGGGACAGGGCGCCTACGAGCAGTACTTC.

V is TRBV20-1 and J is TRBJ1-6; TRBD1 matches at 8 bases. V trimming: 3 bases; J trimming: 7 bases; junction bases outside the gene matches: 2. This CDR3 spans 13 amino acids. Germline CDR1 and CDR2: DFQATT and SNEGSKA (reference sequence). For the CDR3, the DNA is TGCAGTGCTAGTCGACAGGGGAATTCACCCCTCCACTTT. It specifies CSASRQGNSPLHF.

Concerning this clonotype itself: The junction departs from the called germline gene at one end, perhaps through a read error. The chain joins TRBV20-1 to TRBJ2-1; the D is unclear. This CDR3 has 13 amino acids. Germline lookup yields CDR1 DFQATT and CDR2 SNEGSKA (reference sequence). CDR3 nucleotide sequence: TGCAGTGTTAGACGCAGCGCCTACAATGAGCAGTTCTTC. Protein: CSVRRSAYNEQFF.

V gene TRBV5-6 combines with J gene TRBJ1-1; no clear D. The CDR3 covers 13 residues. Trimming stripped 6 bases from V and 0 bases from J, with 9 bases between. CDR1 and CDR2 (germline): SGHDT, YYEEEE. The CDR3 nucleotides are TGTGCCAGCATCGGAGCGATGAACACTGAAGCTTTCTTT. Translating it yields CASIGAMNTEAFF.

The CDR3 loop reads CASGLYQNSPLHF. CDR3 coding DNA: TGTGCTAGTGGTTTGTACCAGAATTCACCCCTCCACTTT. The chain carries TRBV12-5 and TRBJ1-6; D is uncertain. Per the germline V gene, CDR1 is LGHNT and CDR2 is FRNRAP. This CDR3 spans 13 amino acids. V was cut by 2 bases and J by 7 bases, with 6 bases left in between.

The chain has TRBV29-1 and TRBJ2-2; D gene ambiguous. CDR1 and CDR2 (germline): SQVTM, ANQGSEA. Deletions cut 5 bases from V and 6 bases from J, with 7 bases between. This CDR3 contains 11 residues. The CDR3 here is CSVRTAGELFF. CDR3 coding DNA: TGCAGCGTTCGGACGGCCGGGGAGCTGTTTTTT.

This chain links TRBV28 with TRBJ2-3; D perhaps matches TRBD2 (7 bases). In germline, CDR1 is MDHEN, CDR2 SYDVKM. V lost 4 bases, J lost 5 bases, and 22 bases lay in between. This CDR3 comprises 17 residues. CDR3 bases: TGTGCCAGCAGTTCTACCCGGGGGGCGACGGGGGGAGATACGCAGTATTTT. Its protein is CASSSTRGATGGDTQYF.

The chain combines TRBV30 with TRBJ2-3; D gene uncertain. The ends were cut back, 0 bases at V and 4 bases at J, with 11 bases in the middle. This CDR3 has 14 amino acids. CDR1 and CDR2 (germline): GTSNPN, SVGIG (reference sequence). In DNA, the CDR3 is TGTGCCTGGAGTGTACCAGGACGCGCAGATACGCAGTATTTT. It translates to CAWSVPGRADTQYF.

This rearrangement joins TRBV5-4 to TRBJ1-1, with D maybe TRBD1 (5 bases). The CDR3 consists of 14 residues. From germline, CDR1 is SGHNT and CDR2 YYREEE (reference sequence). Trimming removed 0 bases at V and 1 base at J, with 7 bases between. CDR3 amino acids: CASSLARANTEAFF. The CDR3, as DNA: TGTGCCAGCAGCTTGGCCAGGGCGAACACTGAAGCTTTCTTT.

The rearrangement joins TRBV20-1 to TRBJ1-5, with D unclear. The V end lost 4 bases, the J end lost 5 bases, and 18 bases lay between the germline ends. The germline gives CDR1 DFQATT, CDR2 SNEGSKA (reference sequence). CDR3 size: 15 residues. The DNA of the CDR3 is TGCAGTGCTATTCCGACCGAGGACGCCGATCAGCCCCAGCATTTT. Its translation: CSAIPTEDADQPQHF.

This chain connects TRBV7-8 to TRBJ1-4; D unresolved. The CDR3 has 15 residues. Trimming left V 3 bases short and J 7 bases short, with 15 bases between. The germline gives CDR1 SGHVS, CDR2 FQNEAQ. Written as DNA, the CDR3 is TGTGCCAGCAGCTTTCACGAGAAAGGGAGTGAAAAACTGTTTTTT. This gives the protein CASSFHEKGSEKLFF.

The chain joins TRBV20-1 to TRBJ1-1; D gene ambiguous. This CDR3 is built from 11 residues. V dropped 1 base and J dropped 7 bases, with 7 bases sitting between them. Germline CDR1 and CDR2: DFQATT and SNEGSKA (reference sequence). The CDR3 sequence is CSARVRGEAFF. The CDR3 DNA reads as TGCAGTGCTAGAGTGCGGGGTGAAGCTTTCTTT.